These T cell receptor beta chains were read from a single sample in a study of blood T cell repertoires in COVID-19. Profiling relied on immunoSEQ multiplex PCR, and the TCRdb table lists in-frame clones only, not all of them. The table lists 160,000 or so clones, under 90% of them singletons, with around 18% in the top ten. Sequencing was done on a sample of PBMCs or T cells enriched from blood (not recorded which). The receptors originated from a man in his fifties or sixties who had recovered from COVID-19. Both conserved end residues are trimmed from each CDR3. Each record gives: D gene, J gene, V gene, CDR3 protein. A D gene is named only where the DNA matches it firmly.

D: TRBD2
J: TRBJ2-2
V: TRBV27
CDR3: ASWGLAGERVTGELF

D: TRBD1
J: TRBJ2-3
V: TRBV11-1
CDR3: ASSMDDRGREDTQY

D: NA
J: TRBJ2-7
V: TRBV12-3/TRBV12-4
CDR3: ASSLSPYEQY

D: NA
J: TRBJ1-1
V: TRBV25-1
CDR3: ASKYGANTEAF

D: NA
J: TRBJ1-6
V: TRBV5-6
CDR3: ASSRLINSALH

D: TRBD2
J: TRBJ2-3
V: TRBV15
CDR3: ATSRALAGDTQY

D: TRBD1
J: TRBJ1-2
V: TRBV28
CDR3: ASSSNAGTGGYGYT

D: TRBD1
J: TRBJ2-1
V: TRBV7-3
CDR3: ASSLTGVGEQF

D: NA
J: TRBJ1-6
V: TRBV9
CDR3: ASSVEQVNSPLH

D: TRBD1
J: TRBJ2-3
V: TRBV28
CDR3: ASSLLTTGLYKDTQY

D: NA
J: TRBJ2-7
V: TRBV3-1/TRBV3-2
CDR3: ASSQATGAYEQY

D: NA
J: TRBJ1-5
V: TRBV6-1
CDR3: ASSEGGDVKPQH